Each of the 24 T cell receptor beta chains below was sequenced from the same sample in a study of blood T cells in healthy people across ages. For the second PCR, which ran for 7 to 11 cycles, a sample-barcoded 5' primer and a J-beta primer mix were used. Each CDR3 protein gets one entry after TCRdb re-called the 5' RACE reads with MiXCR. Seen here are 2 million or so distinct CDR3 sequences, less than 50% observed once, and the top ten hold approximately 2.1%. Sequencing was carried out using blood. The receptors originated from a middle-aged woman in good health.

As concerns this clonotype: Since a much larger clone is just one base distant, this may be a read error. The conserved closing phenylalanine or tryptophan is absent in this CDR3, likely reflecting a read error. This chain connects TRBV14 to TRBJ2-7; 9 nucleotides agree with TRBD1. There are 14 residues in the CDR3. The germline gives CDR1 SGHDN, CDR2 FVKESK. Trimming cost V 3 bases and J 4 bases; bases outside gene matches: 4. CDR3 amino acids: CASSHPGQGYEQYL. The CDR3 DNA sequence: TGTGCCAGCAGCCATCCTGGACAGGGGTACGAGCAGTACTTA.

V and J are TRBV9 and TRBJ2-5, with TRBD2 matching 13 bases. Trimming removed 4 bases from V and 5 bases from J; junction bases left unmatched: 5. Germline V gene data show CDR1 as SGDLS and CDR2 as YYNGEE. The CDR3 spans 15 residues. The CDR3 here is CASSYTSGGGETQYF. The CDR3 bases are TGTGCCAGCAGCTATACTAGCGGGGGGGGGGAGACCCAGTACTTC.

This clonotype was seen just once. The chain links TRBV29-1 to TRBJ2-3, with D perhaps assigned TRBD1 or TRBD2 (5 bases each). Trimming pared 3 bases from V and 6 bases from J, leaving 16 bases between. CDR1 is SQVTM and CDR2 is ANQGSEA in the germline V gene. The CDR3 covers 14 residues. The CDR3 protein is CSVDRGWGGDTQYF. CDR3 coding DNA: TGCAGCGTTGATCGGGGTTGGGGCGGTGATACGCAGTATTTT.

The chain couples TRBV6-1 to TRBJ1-5; no definite D call. This CDR3 has 13 residues. Trimming removed 2 bases at V and 4 bases at J, with 6 bases between. In germline, CDR1 is MNHNS, CDR2 SASEGT. The CDR3 region is CASSEIGNQPQHF. The CDR3 coding sequence is TGTGCCAGCAGTGAAATTGGGAATCAGCCCCAGCATTTT.

This clonotype was picked up a small number of times. The chain joins TRBV9 to TRBJ2-5, with no clear D. CDR3 length equals 15 residues. V lost 6 bases and J 4 bases, leaving 19 bases between the germline ends. Germline values: CDR1 SGDLS, CDR2 YYNGEE. CDR3 nucleotide sequence: TGTGCCAGCATCTCAGTGGTAACCCACGGAGAGACCCAGTACTTC. It is translated as CASISVVTHGETQYF.

The chain links TRBV20-1 to TRBJ2-4; 16 bases agree with TRBD2. The CDR3 is 18 amino acids. From germline, CDR1 is DFQATT and CDR2 SNEGSKA (reference sequence). The J segment lost 7 bases and the V segment lost 1 base, leaving 10 bases of the junction unmatched. The CDR3 region is CSARALRGLAGGGNIQYF. The CDR3 DNA is TGCAGTGCTAGAGCCCTTCGGGGACTAGCGGGAGGGGGGAACATTCAGTACTTC.

The V call is TRBV20-1, the J call TRBJ2-7; a weak D match, TRBD2 (5 bases). The CDR3 extends over 14 amino acids. Trimming removed 0 bases at V and 2 bases at J, with 11 bases between. Germline assignment: CDR1 DFQATT and CDR2 SNEGSKA (reference sequence). The CDR3 DNA is TGCAGTGCTAGAGATACGGGGATCACCTACGAGCAGTACTTC. The encoded protein is CSARDTGITYEQYF.

The sample holds many counts of this clonotype. The V call is TRBV7-2, the J call TRBJ2-7; 12 bases are a match to TRBD1. The V and J ends lost 7 bases and 4 bases, in that order; junction bases with no gene match: 5. This CDR3 comprises 14 residues. Germline lookup yields CDR1 SGHTA and CDR2 FQGNSA. The CDR3 loop is CASTPGQGAYEQYF. The CDR3 nucleotides are TGTGCCAGCACCCCGGGACAGGGGGCTTACGAGCAGTACTTC.

V gene TRBV5-6 combines with J gene TRBJ1-2; 8 bases agree with TRBD1. Trimming cost V 0 bases and J 5 bases; bases outside gene matches: 9. The CDR3 consists of 16 residues. Germline values: CDR1 SGHDT, CDR2 YYEEEE. DNA of the CDR3: TGTGCCAGCAGCTTGGCCTGGGACAGGTATGGGTATGGCTACACCTTC. Encoded protein: CASSLAWDRYGYGYTF. The full variable domain, in which reference TRBV5-6 and TRBJ1-2 provide the parts outside the CDR3, is DAGVTQSPTHLIKTRGQQVTLRCSPKSGHDTVSWYQQALGQGPQFIFQYYEEEERQRGNFPDRFSGHQFPNYSSELNVNALLLGDSALYLCASSLAWDRYGYGYTFGSGTRLTVV.

The chain carries TRBV20-1 and TRBJ2-1, with 8 bases matching TRBD2. There are 15 residues in the CDR3. V lost 0 bases and J lost 4; bases outside the gene matches: 5. Per the germline V gene, CDR1 is DFQATT and CDR2 is SNEGSKA (reference sequence). The CDR3: CSARDIRGGYNEQFF. CDR3 bases: TGCAGTGCTAGAGATATACGGGGGGGATACAATGAGCAGTTCTTC.

The chain employs TRBV10-3 and TRBJ1-4; maybe TRBD1 (6 bases). CDR3 length: 18 amino acids. V was trimmed by 0 bases and J by 3 bases, leaving 17 bases between them. Germline V gene lookup returns CDR1 ENHRY and CDR2 SYGVKD. CDR3 sequence: CAISESQFQGTANEKLFF. For the CDR3, the DNA is TGTGCCATCAGTGAGTCACAATTCCAGGGGACGGCTAATGAAAAACTGTTTTTT.

The V gene is TRBV5-6, the J gene TRBJ1-1; 11 nucleotides line up with TRBD1. Germline V CDR1 and CDR2: SGHDT, YYEEEE. Trimming cost V 2 bases and J 11 bases; bases outside gene matches: 14. The length of the CDR3 is 16 residues. The CDR3 loop reads CASSFGQGALIPEAFF. CDR3 bases: TGTGCCAGCAGCTTTGGACAGGGGGCTCTCATCCCGGAGGCTTTCTTT.

This clonotype has a handful of counts. V and J are TRBV5-1 and TRBJ2-7; TRBD1 might be the D (6 bases). The CDR3 runs 17 residues. CDR1 is SGHRS and CDR2 is YFSETQ in the germline V gene. V was shortened by 1 base and J by 1 base, with 18 bases between the two germline ends. The DNA for the CDR3 is TGCGCCAGCAGCTTGTCCTACTCTCGAGACAGGTCCTACGAGCAGTACTTC. Translation: CASSLSYSRDRSYEQYF. The full variable domain, in which reference TRBV5-1 and TRBJ2-7 provide the parts outside the CDR3, is KAGVTQTPRYLIKTRGQQVTLSCSPISGHRSVSWYQQTPGQGLQFLFEYFSETQRNKGNFPGRFSGRQFSNSRSEMNVSTLELGDSALYLCASSLSYSRDRSYEQYFGPGTRLTVT.

This clonotype turned up a few times. The rearrangement uses TRBV20-1 and TRBJ2-5; D remains ambiguous. The J call could be wrong; TRBJ2-7 is a better fit for the DNA end. This CDR3 spans 15 amino acids. Germline V lookup: CDR1 DFQATT, CDR2 SNEGSKA (reference sequence). CDR3 DNA sequence: TGCAGTGCTAGTGGATCCACCCCTGGCCTCTACGAGCAGTACTTC. Translated: CSASGSTPGLYEQYF.

This clonotype was picked up a small number of times. J is TRBJ2-3 and V is TRBV20-1; possible D gene TRBD1, 6 bases. Trimming stripped 0 bases from V and 0 bases from J, with 13 bases between. Germline lookup yields CDR1 DFQATT and CDR2 SNEGSKA (reference sequence). This CDR3 region has 16 residues. The CDR3 sequence: CSARDLGAPSTDTQYF. The DNA of the CDR3 is TGCAGTGCTAGAGATTTGGGGGCACCCAGCACAGATACGCAGTATTTT.

The J gene is TRBJ2-1, the V gene TRBV11-2; 11 bases fit TRBD2. The length of the CDR3 is 15 residues. Trimming at V came to 0 bases and at J to 12 bases, leaving 7 bases not matched to a gene. Germline-derived CDR1 and CDR2 are SGHAT and FQNNGV. CDR3 DNA: TGTGCCAGCAGCTTAGAACTAGCGGGGGCTCCAGGGCAGTTCTTC. It codes for CASSLELAGAPGQFF.

In this sample, this clonotype turned up a few times. The chain employs TRBV2 and TRBJ1-5, with D uncertain. The CDR3 spans 13 residues. Trimming removed 5 bases from V and 4 bases from J, with 9 bases in between. Germline lookup yields CDR1 SNHLY and CDR2 FYNNEI. The CDR3 sequence is CASSSETNQPQHF. The DNA of the CDR3 is TGTGCCAGCAGTTCGGAGACGAATCAGCCCCAGCATTTT.

This chain links TRBV15 with TRBJ2-5; no firm D call. The closer fit of TRBJ2-7 to the DNA end suggests the J call may be wrong. Per the germline V gene, CDR1 is LNHNV and CDR2 is YYDKDF (reference sequence). The CDR3 is 13 amino acids. DNA for the CDR3: TGTGCCACCAGAAATTACAGTACCTACGAGCAGTACTTC. Translating gives CATRNYSTYEQYF.

The chain carries TRBV20-1 and TRBJ2-3; no clear D gene. CDR3 length: 12 amino acids. V was pared by 6 bases and J by 3 bases, with 10 bases between. Germline V gene sequence: CDR1 DFQATT, CDR2 SNEGSKA (reference sequence). CDR3 DNA sequence: TGCAGTGCGTCGATAGTGACAGATACGCAGTATTTT. Translated: CSASIVTDTQYF.

Only a few counts were recorded for this clonotype. V usage is TRBV20-1 and J usage is TRBJ2-5; 10 bases match TRBD2. Germline V gene sequence: CDR1 DFQATT, CDR2 SNEGSKA (reference sequence). V shed 1 base, J shed 1 base, and the junction held 12 bases outside the gene matches. The CDR3 covers 18 residues. CDR3: CSARAEEASGGPQETQYF. CDR3 coding DNA: TGCAGTGCTAGAGCCGAGGAGGCTAGCGGGGGCCCCCAAGAGACCCAGTACTTC.

Notes on this clonotype: Given a much more abundant clone one base away, this may be a read error. It is unclear where the CDR3 begins or ends on the DNA, so no DNA is shown, and the CDR3 is as TCRdb lists it. The chain joins TRBV7-2 to TRBJ1-6; the tabulated D call, TRBD1, remains unverified against the DNA. A total of 16 residues make up the CDR3, ends included. The germline gives CDR1 SGHTA, CDR2 FQGNSA. The CDR3 spells CASSLGVGQGSSPLNF.

This clonotype was detected once. J is TRBJ2-4 and V is TRBV6-1, with D unresolved. V lost 2 bases and J 4 bases, leaving 12 bases between the germline ends. Germline CDR1 MNHNS, CDR2 SASEGT. The CDR3 runs 15 residues. The CDR3 reads CASSELESGKNIQYF. The CDR3 DNA reads as TGTGCCAGCAGTGAATTGGAAAGTGGGAAAAACATTCAGTACTTC.

This clonotype occurred a few times. The chain joins TRBV5-1 to TRBJ2-7, with 9 bases that match TRBD1. V dropped 0 bases and J dropped 6; count of bases not matched to a gene: 7. The germline gives CDR1 SGHRS, CDR2 YFSETQ. The CDR3 length is 15 residues. The CDR3 sequence: CASSLGAGTGFEQYF. The CDR3 coding sequence is TGCGCCAGCAGCTTGGGGGCCGGGACAGGGTTCGAGCAGTACTTC. Full variable domain (missing parts from reference TRBV5-1 and TRBJ2-7): KAGVTQTPRYLIKTRGQQVTLSCSPISGHRSVSWYQQTPGQGLQFLFEYFSETQRNKGNFPGRFSGRQFSNSRSEMNVSTLELGDSALYLCASSLGAGTGFEQYFGPGTRLTVT.

The chain joins TRBV4-2 to TRBJ2-2, with a tentative D call TRBD2 (5 bases). Trimming stripped 4 bases from V and 1 base from J, with 10 bases between. The V gene's germline CDR1 is LGHNA and CDR2 YNFKEQ. The CDR3 contains 15 residues. The CDR3 protein is CASSRELGNTGELFF. The DNA for the CDR3 is TGTGCCAGCAGCCGCGAACTAGGGAACACCGGGGAGCTGTTTTTT.